This section outlines one TCR beta chain sequence together with its context. No antigen is known for it. These newly diagnosed stage II-IVA oral cavity squamous cell carcinoma patients had no prior systemic or radiation treatment. The patients had HPV-negative, locally advanced oral cavity squamous cell carcinoma. The data belong to a study of neoadjuvant anti-PD-1 for oral cavity cancer. Study overall: Around day 43, patients without progression received a fourth nivolumab dose before surgery.

Generated by immunoSEQ multiplex PCR, the TCRdb table keeps only in-frame clones and is missing some. The sample shows about 15,000 clones, about 70% of them seen only once. The germline V gene has CDR1 SNHLY and CDR2 FYNNEI. V lost 6 bases, J lost 3 bases, and 14 bases lay in between. The CDR3 runs to 14 residues. Study-wide findings and caveats: Only three patients per response group were TCR-analyzed; validation needed.

The V gene is TRBV2, the J gene TRBJ1-1, with a tentative D call TRBD1 (5 bases). This clonotype was obtained from a person aged 35-79 years with oral cavity squamous cell carcinoma. This sample comprised PBMCs, obtained before nivolumab (anti-PD-1) treatment. Here the CDR3 reads CASRPTVSDTEAFF. The DNA for the CDR3 is TGTGCCAGCAGGCCGACAGTGTCGGACACTGAAGCTTTCTTT.